The TCR beta chain under discussion was sequenced for a study of shared clonotypes between healthy human individuals. The study, taken as a whole, reports: Clonotypes that were shared across a few donors made up roughly 5.2% of naive CD4 clonotypes.

To note about this clone: The antigen is not known.

CD8 cells regarded as naive lacked CD45RO, were positively chosen for CCR7, and omitted terminally differentiated effector memory CD45RA+ cells. TCRdb's copy holds only in-frame clones and misses some; the assay was immunoSEQ multiplex PCR. The data show more than 2 million clones, 90% to 95% seen once. There are 14 residues in the CDR3. CDR1 is SNHLY and CDR2 is FYNNEI in the germline V gene. The trim removed 10 bases at V and 1 base at J, leaving 6 bases unmatched. The clonotype was recovered from a man aged 18-30 years in good health. Some clones in this sample may be carry-over from other donors' samples. Sequencing was performed on naive CD8+ T cells from PBMCs. The chain links TRBV2 to TRBJ2-7; 11 bases map to TRBD2. The CDR3, as DNA: TGTGCCATCGTGACTAGCGGGAAATCCTACGAGCAGTACTTC. Its protein product is CAIVTSGKSYEQYF. Supplemented by reference TRBV2 and TRBJ2-7, the full variable domain reads EPEVTQTPSHQVTQMGQEVILRCVPISNHLYFYWYRQILGQKVEFLVSFYNNEISEKSEIFDDQFSVERPDGSNFTLKIRSTKLEDSAMYFCAIVTSGKSYEQYFGPGTRLTVT.